This is a list of T cell receptor beta chains from one sample in a study of identical twins. TCRdb reanalysed the 5' RACE reads using MiXCR and keeps one entry per CDR3 protein. The data hold some 250,000 distinct CDR3 sequences, with over 5% observed a single time. The same sample was also studied in work on T cells expressing NK-cell markers.

Sequenced: CD8+ T cells sorted from blood. Every receptor here comes from a woman under 30 in good health. The conserved cysteine and the conserved F or W are not part of the CDR3 here.

V gene	J gene	CDR3 protein
TRBV6-2/TRBV6-3	TRBJ2-5	ASSQPDRGVTQY
TRBV18	TRBJ2-1	ASSPRRGPYNEQF
TRBV2	TRBJ1-1	ASRGLKQGWDTEAF
TRBV7-7	TRBJ2-3	AVGSGVTDTQY
TRBV13	TRBJ2-1	ASSLPGLGVNEQF
TRBV2	TRBJ1-1	ASMGVRTTEAF
TRBV7-8	TRBJ1-1	ASRDLVSEAF
TRBV5-1	TRBJ2-7	ASSLQDRGSYEQY
TRBV7-9	TRBJ1-4	ASSSLGGVANEKLF
TRBV11-1	TRBJ2-3	ASSPQSGTSGPAPDTQY
TRBV2	TRBJ2-1	ASSDLAVHNEQF
TRBV20-1	TRBJ2-7	SGAQWTSYEQY
TRBV11-2	TRBJ2-1	ASSLLLQGEAYNEQF